Here is one TCR beta chain with its context. Its antigen is undetermined. This record belongs to a study of beta chain features in type 1 diabetes. Blood was collected once per donor into heparin, averaging roughly 120 mL. The CDR3 runs to 11 residues. The V gene lost 6 bases and the J gene lost 3 bases, with 9 bases spanning the gap. The germline CDR1 and CDR2 sequences are DFQATT and SNEGSKA (reference sequence). Investigators reverse transcribed all isolated RNA, so they sequenced expressed TCRB transcripts. Using immunoSEQ multiplex PCR, the repertoire was profiled, and TCRdb retains in-frame clones only, with some absent. The sample records 100,000 to 150,000 clones, approximately 10% being singletons. General study results and limits: The study found moderately but significantly shorter TCRB CDR3s in all four CD4+ subsets of Type 1 diabetes patients.

This clonotype was obtained from a man aged 25 to 45 with type 1 diabetes. The chain has TRBV20-1 and TRBJ2-7, with TRBD2 as a possible D gene (5 bases). Specimen: central memory CD4+ T cells from blood. The CDR3 is CSAGVLYEQYF. CDR3 in DNA: TGCAGTGCCGGGGTACTCTACGAGCAGTACTTC.